What follows is one T cell receptor (beta chain) and its context. Libraries were prepared by immunoSEQ multiplex PCR; TCRdb keeps only in-frame clonotypes and omits some of them. The sample consists of about 81,000 clones, approximately 85% of them appearing once. These data are taken from a study of OX40 agonist ivuxolimab in advanced cancers. Unmatched junction bases numbered 6, after V lost 7 bases and J lost 5 bases. The germline V gene has CDR1 SQVTM and CDR2 ANQGSEA. This CDR3 is 13 amino acids long. The chain is built from TRBV29-1 and TRBJ1-1; 11 positions match TRBD1. The clonotype originates from an adult with an advanced solid tumor such as melanoma, head and neck, liver or kidney cancer. The sample was CD4+ or CD8+ T cells sorted from blood, taken in a trial of the OX40 agonist ivuxolimab. For the CDR3, the DNA is TGCAGCGCTGGGGACAGGGGGATGACTGAAGCTTTCTTT. Translating gives CSAGDRGMTEAFF.